This T cell receptor (beta chain) was captured by sequencing in a study of blood T cell repertoires in COVID-19. Study summary: The samples span acute and convalescent COVID-19 from the United States, Italy and Spain. T cells, B-cell-depleted T cells, or PBMCs supplied cDNA or gDNA.

Germline CDR1 reads MRHNA; CDR2 reads SNTAGT. Between the trimmed V and J ends, which lost 2 bases and 5 bases, there was a span of 7 bases. The CDR3 covers 14 residues. Sequencing was performed with immunoSEQ multiplex PCR; in TCRdb, only in-frame clones are kept and a portion is missing. The sample includes 130,000 to 150,000 clones, 65% to 80% of them seen just once. This receptor was taken from a woman aged 55 to 70 with acute or convalescent COVID-19. The chain has TRBV6-4 and TRBJ1-6; D uncertain. Sample: peripheral blood. DNA of the CDR3: TGTGCCAGCAGTGACGGGGAGGATAATTCACCCCTCCACTTT. Protein sequence: CASSDGEDNSPLHF.